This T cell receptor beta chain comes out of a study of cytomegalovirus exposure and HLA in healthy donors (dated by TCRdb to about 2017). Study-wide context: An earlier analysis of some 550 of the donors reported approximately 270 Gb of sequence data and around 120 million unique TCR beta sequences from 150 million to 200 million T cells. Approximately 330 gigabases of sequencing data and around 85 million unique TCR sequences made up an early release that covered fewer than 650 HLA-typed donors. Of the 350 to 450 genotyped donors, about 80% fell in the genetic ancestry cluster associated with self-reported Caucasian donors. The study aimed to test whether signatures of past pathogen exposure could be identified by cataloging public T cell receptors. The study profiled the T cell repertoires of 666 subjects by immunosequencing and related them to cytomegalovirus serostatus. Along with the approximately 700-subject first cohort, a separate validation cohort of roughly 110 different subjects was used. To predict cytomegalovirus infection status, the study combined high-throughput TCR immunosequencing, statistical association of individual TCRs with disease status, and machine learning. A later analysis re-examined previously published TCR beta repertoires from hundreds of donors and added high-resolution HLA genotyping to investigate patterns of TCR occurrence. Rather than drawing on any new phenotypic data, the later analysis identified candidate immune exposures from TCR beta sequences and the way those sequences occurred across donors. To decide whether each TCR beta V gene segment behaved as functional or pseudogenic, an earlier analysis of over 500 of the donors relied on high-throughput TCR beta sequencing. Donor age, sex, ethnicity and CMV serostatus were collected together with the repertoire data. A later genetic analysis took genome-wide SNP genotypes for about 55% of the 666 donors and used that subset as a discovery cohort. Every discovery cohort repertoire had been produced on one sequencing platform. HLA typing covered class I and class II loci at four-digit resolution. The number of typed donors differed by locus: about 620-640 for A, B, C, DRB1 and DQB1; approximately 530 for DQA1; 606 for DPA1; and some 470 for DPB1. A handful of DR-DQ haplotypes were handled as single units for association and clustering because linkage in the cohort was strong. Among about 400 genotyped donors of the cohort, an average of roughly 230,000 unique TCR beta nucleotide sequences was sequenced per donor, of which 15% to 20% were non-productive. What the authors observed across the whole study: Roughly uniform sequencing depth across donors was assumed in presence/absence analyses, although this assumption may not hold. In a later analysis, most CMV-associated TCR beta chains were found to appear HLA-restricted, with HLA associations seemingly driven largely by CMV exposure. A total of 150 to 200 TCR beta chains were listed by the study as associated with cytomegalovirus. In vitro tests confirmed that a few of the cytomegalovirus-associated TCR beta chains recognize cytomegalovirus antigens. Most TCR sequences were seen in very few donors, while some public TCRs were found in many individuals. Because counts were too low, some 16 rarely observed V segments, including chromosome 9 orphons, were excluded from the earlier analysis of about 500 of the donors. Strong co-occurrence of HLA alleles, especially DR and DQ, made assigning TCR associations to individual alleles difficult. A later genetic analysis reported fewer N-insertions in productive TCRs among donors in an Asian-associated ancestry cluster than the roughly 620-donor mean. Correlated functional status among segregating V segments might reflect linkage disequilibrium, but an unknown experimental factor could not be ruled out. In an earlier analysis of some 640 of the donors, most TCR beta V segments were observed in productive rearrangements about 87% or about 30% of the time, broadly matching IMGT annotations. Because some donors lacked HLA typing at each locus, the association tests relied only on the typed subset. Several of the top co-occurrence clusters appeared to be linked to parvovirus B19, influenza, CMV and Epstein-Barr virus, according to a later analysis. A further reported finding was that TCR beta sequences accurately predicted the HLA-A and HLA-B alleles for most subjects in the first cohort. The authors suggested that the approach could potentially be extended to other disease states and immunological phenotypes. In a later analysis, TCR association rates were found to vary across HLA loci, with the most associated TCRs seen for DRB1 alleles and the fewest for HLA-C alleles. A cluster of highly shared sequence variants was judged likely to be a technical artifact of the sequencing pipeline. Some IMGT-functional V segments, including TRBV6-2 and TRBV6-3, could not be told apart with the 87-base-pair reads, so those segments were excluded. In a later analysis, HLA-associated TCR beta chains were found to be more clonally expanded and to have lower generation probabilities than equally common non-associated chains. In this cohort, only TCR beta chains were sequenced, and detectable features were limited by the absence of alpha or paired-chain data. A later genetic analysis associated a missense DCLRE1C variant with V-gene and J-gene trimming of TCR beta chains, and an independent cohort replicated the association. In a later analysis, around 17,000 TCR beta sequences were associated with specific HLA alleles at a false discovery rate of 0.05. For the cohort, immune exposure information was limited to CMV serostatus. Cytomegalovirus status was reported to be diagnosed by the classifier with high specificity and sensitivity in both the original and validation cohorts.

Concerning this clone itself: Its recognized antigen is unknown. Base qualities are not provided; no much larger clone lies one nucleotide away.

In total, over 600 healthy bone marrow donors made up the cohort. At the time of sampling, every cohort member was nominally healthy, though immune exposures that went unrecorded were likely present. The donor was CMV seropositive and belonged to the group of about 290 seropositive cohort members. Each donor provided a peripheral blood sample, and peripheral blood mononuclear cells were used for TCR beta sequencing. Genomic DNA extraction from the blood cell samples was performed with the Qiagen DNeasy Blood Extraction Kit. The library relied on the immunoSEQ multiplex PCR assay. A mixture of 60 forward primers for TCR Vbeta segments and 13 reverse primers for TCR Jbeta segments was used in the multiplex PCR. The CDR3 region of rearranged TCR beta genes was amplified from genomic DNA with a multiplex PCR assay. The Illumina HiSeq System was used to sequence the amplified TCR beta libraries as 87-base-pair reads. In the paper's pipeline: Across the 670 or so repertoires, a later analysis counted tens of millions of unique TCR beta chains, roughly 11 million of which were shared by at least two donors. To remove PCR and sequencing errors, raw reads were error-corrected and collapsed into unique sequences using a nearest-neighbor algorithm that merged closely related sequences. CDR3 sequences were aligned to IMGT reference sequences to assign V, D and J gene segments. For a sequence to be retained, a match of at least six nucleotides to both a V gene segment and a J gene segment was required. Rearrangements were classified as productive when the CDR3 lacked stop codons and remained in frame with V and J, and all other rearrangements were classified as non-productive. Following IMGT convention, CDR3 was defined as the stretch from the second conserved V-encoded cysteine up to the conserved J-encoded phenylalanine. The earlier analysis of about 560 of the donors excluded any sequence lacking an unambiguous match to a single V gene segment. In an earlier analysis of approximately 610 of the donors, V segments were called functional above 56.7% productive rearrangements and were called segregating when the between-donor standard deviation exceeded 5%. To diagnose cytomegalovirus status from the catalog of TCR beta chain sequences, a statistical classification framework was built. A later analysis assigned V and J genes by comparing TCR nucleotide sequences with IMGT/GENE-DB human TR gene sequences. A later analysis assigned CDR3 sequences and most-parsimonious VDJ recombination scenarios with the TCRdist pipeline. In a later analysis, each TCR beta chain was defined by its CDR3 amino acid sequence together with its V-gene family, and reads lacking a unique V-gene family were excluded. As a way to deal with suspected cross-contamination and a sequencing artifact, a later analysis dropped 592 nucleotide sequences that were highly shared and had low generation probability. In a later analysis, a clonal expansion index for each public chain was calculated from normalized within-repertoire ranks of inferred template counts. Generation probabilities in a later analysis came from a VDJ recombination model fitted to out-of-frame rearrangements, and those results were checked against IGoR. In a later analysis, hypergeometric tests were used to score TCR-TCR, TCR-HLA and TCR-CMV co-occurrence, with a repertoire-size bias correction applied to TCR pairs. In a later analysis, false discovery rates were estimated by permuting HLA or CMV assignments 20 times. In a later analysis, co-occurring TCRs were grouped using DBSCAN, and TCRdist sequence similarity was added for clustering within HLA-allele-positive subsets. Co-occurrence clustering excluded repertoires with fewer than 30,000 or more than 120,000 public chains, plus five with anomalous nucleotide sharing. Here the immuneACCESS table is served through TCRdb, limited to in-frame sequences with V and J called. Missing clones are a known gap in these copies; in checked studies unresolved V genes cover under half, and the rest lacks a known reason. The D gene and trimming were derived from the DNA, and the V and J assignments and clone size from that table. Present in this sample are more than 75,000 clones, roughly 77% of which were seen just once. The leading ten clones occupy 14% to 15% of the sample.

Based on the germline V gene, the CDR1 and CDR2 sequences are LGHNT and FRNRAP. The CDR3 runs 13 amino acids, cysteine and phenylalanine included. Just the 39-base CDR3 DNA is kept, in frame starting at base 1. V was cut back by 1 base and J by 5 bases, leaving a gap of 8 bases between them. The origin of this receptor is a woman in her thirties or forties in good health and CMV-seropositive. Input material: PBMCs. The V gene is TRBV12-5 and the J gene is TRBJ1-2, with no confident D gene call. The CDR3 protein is CASGLATTYGYTF. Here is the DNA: TGTGCTAGTGGTTTGGCCACGACTTATGGCTACACCTTC.